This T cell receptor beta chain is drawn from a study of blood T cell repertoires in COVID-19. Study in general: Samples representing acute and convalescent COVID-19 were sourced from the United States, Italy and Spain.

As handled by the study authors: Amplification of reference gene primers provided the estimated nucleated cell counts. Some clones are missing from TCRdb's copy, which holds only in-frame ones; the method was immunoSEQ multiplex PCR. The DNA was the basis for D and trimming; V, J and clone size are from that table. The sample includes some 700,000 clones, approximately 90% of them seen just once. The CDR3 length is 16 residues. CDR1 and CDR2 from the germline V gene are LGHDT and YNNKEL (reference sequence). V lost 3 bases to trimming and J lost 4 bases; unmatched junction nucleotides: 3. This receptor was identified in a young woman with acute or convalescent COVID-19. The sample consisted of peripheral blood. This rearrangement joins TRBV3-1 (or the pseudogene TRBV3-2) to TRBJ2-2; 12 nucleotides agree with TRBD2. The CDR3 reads CASSHAGLAGTGELFF. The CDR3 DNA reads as TGTGCCAGCAGCCACGCGGGACTAGCGGGCACCGGGGAGCTGTTTTTT.